The clone carrying this T cell receptor beta chain was detected only a few times. Its antigen is unknown. The entry originates in a study of metastatic and nonmetastatic thyroid tumors. Study at large: The study looked at repertoires side by side in blood and in tumor or nodule tissue from malignant and benign thyroid patients.

Ahead of thyroid surgery, no patient had received treatment of any kind. Overall study results and limits: Patients with malignant thyroid tumors reportedly had significantly higher TCR beta diversity than those with benign nodules, in blood and tumor.

Germline values: CDR1 MNHEY, CDR2 SVGEGT. There are 15 residues in the CDR3. Deletions cut 2 bases from V and 3 bases from J, with 14 bases between. MiXCR reprocessed the PCR reads for TCRdb. The data show around 18,000 clones, roughly 26% seen once. The V gene is TRBV6-2 or TRBV6-3, the J gene TRBJ2-7; the D gene is possibly TRBD2 (6 bases). What was sequenced was tumor tissue. This TCR came from a female donor with papillary thyroid cancer or a benign thyroid nodule (not recorded which). Some clones in this sample may be carry-over from other donors' samples. CDR3 region: CASSYPQRGGYEQYF. CDR3 in DNA: TGTGCCAGCAGTTACCCCCAGAGGGGAGGCTACGAGCAGTACTTC.